This T cell receptor beta chain was recovered during a study of identical twins. Study results and caveats: Excess twin sharing in beta out-of-frame sequences was weaker.

The CDR3 spans 13 residues. V was cut by 1 base and J by 2 bases, with 5 bases left in between. Germline CDR1 and CDR2: LNHNV and YYDKDF (reference sequence). As to this clonotype: The antigen is unknown.

In TCRdb, the 5' RACE reads were re-called with MiXCR into one record per CDR3 protein. This table has over 600,000 distinct CDR3 sequences, 21% appearing once. The sample was also reused in another study, on T cells expressing NK-cell markers. That publication notes: What remained unclear was the HCMV specificity of expanded NKG2C+ T cell clones.

This sequence was found in a woman younger than 30 in good health. V is TRBV15 and J is TRBJ2-5, with D uncertain. Source material: PBMCs. The CDR3 reads CATSRGNQETQYF. CDR3 DNA: TGTGCCACCAGCAGAGGGAATCAAGAGACCCAGTACTTC.